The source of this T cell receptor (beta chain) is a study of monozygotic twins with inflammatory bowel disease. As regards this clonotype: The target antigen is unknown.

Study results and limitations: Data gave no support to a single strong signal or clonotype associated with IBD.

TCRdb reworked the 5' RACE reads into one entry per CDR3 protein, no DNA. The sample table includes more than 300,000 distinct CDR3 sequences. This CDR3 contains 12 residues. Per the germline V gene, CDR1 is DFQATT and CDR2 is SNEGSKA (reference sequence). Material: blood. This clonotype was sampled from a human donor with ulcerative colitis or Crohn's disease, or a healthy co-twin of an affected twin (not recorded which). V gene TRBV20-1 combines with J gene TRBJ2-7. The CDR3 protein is CSGNTYSYEQYF.